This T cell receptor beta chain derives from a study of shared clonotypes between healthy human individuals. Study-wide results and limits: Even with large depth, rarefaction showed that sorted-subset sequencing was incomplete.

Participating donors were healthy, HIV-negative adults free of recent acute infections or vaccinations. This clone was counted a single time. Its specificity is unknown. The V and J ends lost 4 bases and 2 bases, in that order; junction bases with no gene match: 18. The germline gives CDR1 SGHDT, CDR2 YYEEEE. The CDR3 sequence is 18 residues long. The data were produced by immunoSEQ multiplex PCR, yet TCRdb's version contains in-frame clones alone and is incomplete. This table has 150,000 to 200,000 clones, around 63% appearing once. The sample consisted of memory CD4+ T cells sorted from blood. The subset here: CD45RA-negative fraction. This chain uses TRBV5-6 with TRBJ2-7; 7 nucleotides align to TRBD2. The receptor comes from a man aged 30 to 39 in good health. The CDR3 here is CASSPAPSGLPFTYEQYF. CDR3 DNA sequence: TGTGCCAGCAGCCCCGCCCCTAGCGGCCTACCCTTTACCTACGAGCAGTACTTC.